Sequencing of this T cell receptor (beta chain) was carried out in a study of identical twins. Template switching added a universal primer binding site, and final cDNA carried unique molecular identifiers. TCRdb re-called the 5' RACE reads through MiXCR, storing one row per CDR3 protein. This sample has 450,000 or so distinct CDR3 sequences, with around 18% found just once. CDR1 is SGHNT and CDR2 is YYREEE in the germline V gene (reference sequence). Germline trimming cut 4 bases from V and 1 base from J; bases unmatched to any gene: 8. This CDR3 spans 18 amino acids. Findings of the study overall: Model-predicted out-of-frame TCR alpha sharing fell below observed values in monozygotic twins.

As for this clonotype: Its antigen is not known.

The genes are TRBV5-4 and TRBJ2-1, with 13 bases fitting TRBD2. This sequence originates from a man aged 50-60 years in good health. Sequencing was done on a sample of naive T cells sorted from blood. Here the CDR3 reads CASSGSTSGGISYNEQFF. CDR3 bases: TGTGCCAGCAGCGGCTCGACTAGCGGGGGGATATCCTACAATGAGCAGTTCTTC. The full variable domain, its missing parts supplied by reference TRBV5-4 and TRBJ2-1, is ETGVTQSPTHLIKTRGQQVTLRCSSQSGHNTVSWYQQALGQGPQFIFQYYREEENGRGNFPPRFSGLQFPNYSSELNVNALELDDSALYLCASSGSTSGGISYNEQFFGPGTRLTVL.